Below are 9 T cell receptor beta chains sequenced from a single sample in a study of blood T cells in healthy people across ages. The second PCR ran roughly 6 to 11 cycles with a sample-barcoded 5' primer and J-beta primers. One entry per CDR3 protein results from TCRdb running MiXCR on the 5' RACE reads. In the table there are almost 800,000 distinct CDR3 sequences, roughly 50% of which are singletons. Sequencing was performed on blood. The receptors derive from a man younger than 40 in good health.

The sample holds one count of this clonotype. The genes are TRBV20-1 and TRBJ2-1; tentative D call: TRBD2 (5 bases). The germline V and J ends were trimmed by 6 bases and 8 bases, with 14 bases remaining between them. The CDR3 is 12 residues long. Germline V gives CDR1 DFQATT, CDR2 SNEGSKA (reference sequence). CDR3 DNA: TGCAGTGCCCCCTCTGGACTTCATGAGCAGTTCTTC. Its translation is CSAPSGLHEQFF.

This chain links TRBV9 with TRBJ1-2; D possibly corresponds to TRBD1 (6 bases). The ends were cut back, 7 bases at V and 1 base at J, with 20 bases in the middle. CDR1 and CDR2 from the germline V gene are SGDLS and YYNGEE. CDR3 size: 16 residues. The CDR3 bases are TGTGCCAGCGGTCGCAGGGGAGGCCCGATTAACTATGGCTACACCTTC. Protein: CASGRRGGPINYGYTF. Drawing the rest from reference TRBV9 and TRBJ1-2, the complete variable domain is DSGVTQTPKHLITATGQRVTLRCSPRSGDLSVYWYQQSLDQGLQFLIQYYNGEERAKGNILERFSAQQFPDLHSELNLSSLELGDSALYFCASGRRGGPINYGYTFGSGTRLTVV.

In its sample, this clonotype was seen once. This chain joins TRBV5-1 and TRBJ1-2; TRBD1 is a possible D gene (6 bases). The length of the CDR3 is 16 residues. V lost 2 bases and J 7 bases, leaving 21 bases between the germline ends. Looked up from germline, CDR1 is SGHRS and CDR2 is YFSETQ. This CDR3 is CASSFFAGAMLGGYTF. The DNA of the CDR3 is TGCGCCAGCAGCTTTTTCGCAGGGGCGATGTTAGGTGGCTACACCTTC.

This chain connects TRBV28 to TRBJ1-2; D unclear. The V gene lost 8 bases and the J gene lost 3 bases, with 13 bases spanning the gap. CDR1 and CDR2 from the germline V gene are MDHEN and SYDVKM. The CDR3 runs 13 residues. CDR3 sequence reads: CASWPRDHYGYTF. The DNA for the CDR3 is TGTGCCAGCTGGCCTCGCGACCACTATGGCTACACCTTC.

The DNA for the CDR3 is TGTGCCAGCAGTTCCCCACTAGCGGGGATACACAATGAGCAGTTCTTC. Translated: CASSSPLAGIHNEQFF. The J gene is TRBJ2-1, the V gene TRBV6-6; 10 nucleotides align to TRBD2. There are 16 residues in the CDR3. V lost 4 bases, J lost 5 bases, and 8 bases stayed unmatched. In germline, CDR1 is MNHNY, CDR2 SVGAGI (reference sequence).

V is TRBV6-5 and J is TRBJ2-5, with unresolved D. The CDR3 contains 15 residues. Trimming shortened V by 2 bases and J by 3 bases, and 13 bases separated the two germline ends. CDR1 MNHEY and CDR2 SVGAGI come from the germline V gene. In DNA, the CDR3 is TGTGCCAGCAGTTACCCGGCGTGGAACAAAGAGACCCAGTACTTC. As protein: CASSYPAWNKETQYF.

J is TRBJ1-2 and V is TRBV6-6; 7 bases map to TRBD1. V lost 3 bases and J lost 6; bases outside the gene matches: 10. Germline V CDR1 and CDR2: MNHNY, SVGAGI (reference sequence). The CDR3 totals 15 residues. The CDR3 protein is CASSYRQGTYDGYTF. The CDR3 DNA is TGTGCCAGCAGTTATCGACAGGGAACGTACGATGGCTACACCTTC.

The chain links TRBV20-1 to TRBJ2-7; D tentatively fits TRBD1 or TRBD2 (7 bases each). CDR1 and CDR2 from the germline V gene are DFQATT and SNEGSKA (reference sequence). V was trimmed by 6 bases and J by 4 bases, leaving 22 bases between them. The CDR3 extends over 15 amino acids. As DNA, the CDR3 is TGCAGTGCCGTTACAGGGGCGGGAGACTTGTACGAGCAGTACTTC. Amino acids: CSAVTGAGDLYEQYF.

V is TRBV5-6 and J is TRBJ2-2; D unclear. With 5 bases removed from V and 4 bases from J, the gap between germline ends came to 6 bases. Germline assignment: CDR1 SGHDT and CDR2 YYEEEE. This CDR3 is 12 amino acids long. CDR3: CASRYSTGELFF. The CDR3, as DNA: TGTGCCAGCAGATACAGCACCGGGGAGCTGTTTTTT.